The 27 T cell receptor beta chains in this list originate from one sample, sequenced in a study of graft-versus-host responses after intestinal transplantation. The data were produced by immunoSEQ multiplex PCR, yet TCRdb's version contains in-frame clones alone and is incomplete. The data contain about 23,000 clones, 44% of them seen just once; the ten biggest clones take up around 1.4%. Responders (about 200,000, CFSE-labeled) met about 200,000 stimulators that were irradiated and violet-dye-labeled. Sequenced here: alloreactive CD8+ T cells from a mixed lymphocyte reaction culture, sampled before transplantation. As to subset: CFSE-low proliferating T cells sorted from roughly 6-day pre-transplant mixed lymphocyte reaction (GvH or HvG direction). The receptors shown here come from a human patient who was an organ donor for intestinal transplantation.

This clone was detected a few times. The chain is built from TRBV16 and TRBJ1-5; D not certain. Germline assignment: CDR1 KGHSY and CDR2 FQNENV. The CDR3 has 12 residues. V shed 3 bases and J shed 6 bases, with 6 bases lying between them. CDR3 protein: CASSHQSQPQHF. CDR3 in DNA: TGTGCCAGCAGCCACCAGAGTCAGCCCCAGCATTTT. The full variable domain, rest sourced from reference TRBV16 and TRBJ1-5, is GEEVAQTPKHLVRGEGQKAKLYCAPIKGHSYVFWYQQVLKNEFKFLISFQNENVFDETGMPKERFSAKCLPNSPCSLEIQATKLEDSAVYFCASSHQSQPQHFGDGTRLSIL.

The chain joins TRBV18 to TRBJ2-7; D unclear. The CDR3 totals 14 residues. V dropped 5 bases and J dropped 3 bases, with 14 bases sitting between them. The germline gives CDR1 KGHSH, CDR2 LQKENI. The CDR3 loop is CASSEFQVGYEQYF. CDR3 coding DNA: TGTGCCAGCTCAGAATTCCAGGTAGGCTACGAGCAGTACTTC.

V usage is TRBV28 and J usage is TRBJ2-7, with D perhaps TRBD1 or TRBD2 (6 bases each). The V end was cut by 3 bases, the J end by 4 bases, with 13 bases between. This CDR3 contains 14 residues. Germline V lookup: CDR1 MDHEN, CDR2 SYDVKM. The CDR3 DNA reads as TGTGCCAGCAGTTTGGGATTAGGGGGGTACGAGCAGTACTTC. Translating gives CASSLGLGGYEQYF.

The chain couples TRBV4-3 to TRBJ1-1, with 8 bases fitting TRBD1. The CDR3 is 15 amino acids. V lost 0 bases to trimming and J lost 4 bases; unmatched junction nucleotides: 4. Germline CDR1 is LGHNA and CDR2 is YSLEER. As DNA, the CDR3 is TGCGCCAGCAGCCAAGATGACAGGGGCGGCACTGAAGCTTTCTTT. Its translation: CASSQDDRGGTEAFF.

The V gene is TRBV2, the J gene TRBJ2-7; the D gene is possibly TRBD2 (6 bases). The ends were cut back, 8 bases at V and 6 bases at J, with 11 bases in the middle. CDR3 length: 11 residues. CDR1 is SNHLY and CDR2 is FYNNEI in the germline V gene. The CDR3 reads CASSYGGEQYF. CDR3 sequence (DNA): TGTGCCAGCTCATACGGGGGCGAGCAGTACTTC.

The chain carries TRBV9 and TRBJ2-2; tentative D call: TRBD2 (6 bases). The CDR3 runs 14 residues. V was trimmed by 0 bases and J by 7 bases, leaving 10 bases between them. Germline-derived CDR1 and CDR2 are SGDLS and YYNGEE. The CDR3 DNA follows: TGTGCCAGCAGCGTAGGCGGGATAGGCGGGGAGCTGTTTTTT. Translated, it gives CASSVGGIGGELFF.

This rearrangement joins TRBV27 to TRBJ1-4; D call uncertain. From germline, CDR1 is MNHEY and CDR2 SMNVEV (reference sequence). This CDR3 comprises 14 residues. V was cut by 6 bases and J by 2 bases, with 10 bases left in between. The CDR3 here is CASSLSRTNEKLFF. The CDR3 coding sequence is TGTGCCAGCAGCCTAAGCAGGACTAATGAAAAACTGTTTTTT.

This chain joins TRBV11-2 and TRBJ2-1, with TRBD2 matching over 8 bases. Trimming removed 6 bases from V and 6 bases from J; junction bases left unmatched: 13. This CDR3 is built from 16 residues. CDR1 and CDR2 from the germline V gene are SGHAT and FQNNGV. The CDR3 DNA follows: TGTGCCAGCAGTAAGAAGATTAGCGGGGACCCCAATGAGCAGTTCTTC. This translates into CASSKKISGDPNEQFF.

The V gene is TRBV20-1, the J gene TRBJ2-3; D remains unclear. The CDR3 contains 10 residues. V gave up 5 bases and J gave up 6 bases, with 6 bases separating them. CDR1 is DFQATT, CDR2 SNEGSKA, per germline (reference sequence). The CDR3 coding sequence is TGCAGTGCTCACGCCGATACGCAGTATTTT. Protein sequence: CSAHADTQYF.

This clone was counted between two and nine times. The V gene is TRBV6-6, the J gene TRBJ2-7; D unclear. The germline CDR1 and CDR2 sequences are MNHNY and SVGAGI (reference sequence). V lost 4 bases, J lost 3 bases, and 10 bases lay in between. The CDR3 is 13 amino acids. In DNA form, the CDR3 reads TGTGCCAGCAGTTCCTTAGAAGTCTACGAGCAGTACTTC. This sequence encodes CASSSLEVYEQYF.

The rearrangement joins TRBV5-6 to TRBJ2-1; D is unresolved. Germline CDR1 SGHDT, CDR2 YYEEEE. V was cut by 1 base and J by 10 bases, with 15 bases left in between. This CDR3 comprises 14 residues. CDR3 region: CASSLSLGRWEQFF. The CDR3 DNA is TGTGCCAGCAGCTTGTCTCTAGGGCGGTGGGAGCAGTTCTTC.

This clone was seen a handful of times. V is TRBV28 and J is TRBJ1-4; D gene unclear. Trimming shortened V by 8 bases and J by 0 bases, and 7 bases separated the two germline ends. This CDR3 spans 13 amino acids. CDR1 is MDHEN and CDR2 is SYDVKM in the germline V gene. The CDR3 DNA sequence: TGTGCCAGCTCTGCGGCAACTAATGAAAAACTGTTTTTT. Its translation: CASSAATNEKLFF.

The gene calls are TRBV6-1 and TRBJ2-7; possible D gene TRBD2, 6 bases. Trimming shortened V by 2 bases and J by 0 bases, and 11 bases separated the two germline ends. The CDR3 is 15 residues long. CDR1 is MNHNS and CDR2 is SASEGT in the germline V gene. CDR3: CASSEFRGSSYEQYF. The CDR3 DNA reads as TGTGCCAGCAGTGAATTTCGGGGGAGCTCCTACGAGCAGTACTTC.

The chain combines TRBV16 with TRBJ2-7; possible D gene TRBD2, 6 bases. With 4 bases removed from V and 2 bases from J, the gap between germline ends came to 15 bases. This CDR3 has 15 amino acids. Germline V gene lookup returns CDR1 KGHSY and CDR2 FQNENV. The CDR3 spells CASSRGRLATYEQYF. CDR3 in DNA: TGTGCCAGCAGCCGCGGTAGGCTAGCGACCTACGAGCAGTACTTC.

In this sample, this clone turned up a few times. The chain has TRBV7-9 and TRBJ2-7, with a possible D match to TRBD1 (6 bases). CDR3 length: 14 amino acids. Germline V gene data show CDR1 as SEHNR and CDR2 as FQNEAQ (reference sequence). The V end was cut by 1 base, the J end by 4 bases, with 11 bases between. The CDR3 sequence: CASSLVQGTYEQYF. CDR3 coding DNA: TGTGCCAGCAGCTTAGTTCAGGGGACATACGAGCAGTACTTC.

This clone came up a few times. J is TRBJ2-7 and V is TRBV28; D unclear. The CDR3 spans 12 residues. Germline-derived CDR1 and CDR2 are MDHEN and SYDVKM. The germline V and J ends were trimmed by 6 bases and 3 bases, with 9 bases remaining between them. The CDR3 coding sequence is TGTGCCAGCAGCCTGGACGGCTACGAGCAGTACTTC. It yields the protein CASSLDGYEQYF.

The chain recombines TRBV6-5 with TRBJ2-1, with no clear D. V was cut by 2 bases and J by 2 bases, with 7 bases left in between. The CDR3 loop spans 14 amino acids. Germline CDR1 and CDR2: MNHEY and SVGAGI. CDR3 protein: CASSYGVPYNEQFF. The DNA of the CDR3 is TGTGCCAGCAGTTACGGGGTCCCCTACAATGAGCAGTTCTTC.

This rearrangement joins TRBV7-9 to TRBJ1-3; 7 bases match TRBD1. V lost 4 bases, J lost 0 bases, and 6 bases stayed unmatched. Germline lookup yields CDR1 SEHNR and CDR2 FQNEAQ (reference sequence). The CDR3 length is 16 residues. CDR3 loop: CASSWDSLVSGNTIYF. In DNA, the CDR3 is TGTGCCAGCAGCTGGGACAGTCTTGTCTCTGGAAACACCATATATTTT.

The rearrangement joins TRBV4-2 to TRBJ2-7; unclear D gene. This CDR3 region has 12 residues. Trimming removed 1 base at V and 2 bases at J, with 3 bases between. Germline V gives CDR1 LGHNA, CDR2 YNFKEQ. CDR3 region: CASSQGAYEQYF. CDR3 DNA: TGTGCCAGCAGCCAAGGGGCCTACGAGCAGTACTTC.

The V and J genes are TRBV9 and TRBJ1-5, with TRBD1 matching 8 bases. Trimming removed 3 bases from V and 3 bases from J; junction bases left unmatched: 8. The CDR3 is 16 residues long. Germline values: CDR1 SGDLS, CDR2 YYNGEE. The CDR3 DNA sequence: TGTGCCAGCAGCGGAAACCGGGACAGGCTCAATCAGCCCCAGCATTTT. It specifies CASSGNRDRLNQPQHF.

The chain joins TRBV5-5 to TRBJ2-6; D is undetermined. The CDR3 is 12 residues long. V gave up 3 bases and J gave up 2 bases, with 0 bases separating them. CDR1 and CDR2 from the germline V gene are SGHKS and YYEKEE (reference sequence). In nucleotides, the CDR3 is TGTGCCAGCAGCTCTGGGGCCAACGTCCTGACTTTC. It translates to CASSSGANVLTF.

The CDR3 region is CASSLEGAYEQYF. In nucleotides, the CDR3 is TGTGCCAGCAGTTTAGAGGGAGCCTACGAGCAGTACTTC. The chain recombines TRBV6-6 with TRBJ2-7, with D possibly matching TRBD2 (5 bases). Germline V gene sequence: CDR1 MNHNY, CDR2 SVGAGI (reference sequence). CDR3 length: 13 residues. The V end was cut by 4 bases, the J end by 2 bases, with 9 bases between.

The chain is built from TRBV5-1 and TRBJ1-4; 7 bases are shared with TRBD1. The CDR3 is made up of 14 amino acids. Trimming took 4 bases from V and 8 from J; bases not matched to a gene: 8. Germline-derived CDR1 and CDR2 are SGHRS and YFSETQ. CDR3 protein: CASSPRGLGEKLFF. CDR3 DNA: TGCGCCAGCAGCCCGAGGGGGCTTGGGGAAAAACTGTTTTTT.

J is TRBJ2-1 and V is TRBV10-1; maybe TRBD2 (7 bases). Germline loops: CDR1 WNHNN, CDR2 SYGVQD (reference sequence). The CDR3 extends over 17 amino acids. Deletions cut 8 bases from V and 4 bases from J, with 24 bases between. The CDR3 here is CASLGREGGTQYNEQFF. CDR3 in DNA: TGCGCCAGCCTCGGGAGAGAGGGGGGGACCCAATACAATGAGCAGTTCTTC.

This clone occurred once. The chain couples TRBV7-9 to TRBJ1-1; no firm D call. The ends were cut back, 1 base at V and 1 base at J, with 7 bases in the middle. The CDR3 runs to 14 residues. Germline lookup yields CDR1 SEHNR and CDR2 FQNEAQ (reference sequence). CDR3 bases: TGTGCCAGCAGCTTAGGTCCCGAGAACACTGAAGCTTTCTTT. Protein: CASSLGPENTEAFF.

This clone was seen more than once but under ten times. The J gene is TRBJ2-7, the V gene TRBV7-6, with D perhaps TRBD2 (5 bases). This CDR3 spans 12 amino acids. Germline assignment: CDR1 SGHVS and CDR2 FNYEAQ. V was pared by 5 bases and J by 7 bases, with 12 bases between. This CDR3 is CASSLREGEQYF. CDR3 bases: TGTGCCAGCAGCCTCCGGGAAGGGGAGCAGTACTTC.

In its sample, this clone was seen a few times. This rearrangement joins TRBV27 to TRBJ2-3; maybe TRBD2 (5 bases). Germline V gives CDR1 MNHEY, CDR2 SMNVEV (reference sequence). This CDR3 contains 15 residues. The V gene lost 6 bases and the J gene lost 6 bases, with 19 bases spanning the gap. The CDR3 is CASSLPTEAEDTQYF. CDR3 nucleotide sequence: TGTGCCAGCAGCCTACCAACGGAGGCGGAGGATACGCAGTATTTT.